The 3 T cell receptor beta chains given below trace back to one sample, sequenced in a study of beta chain features in type 1 diabetes (dated 2018 in TCRdb). The library was prepared using the immunoSEQ multiplex PCR assay. The entire isolated RNA was reverse transcribed using the High Capacity cDNA Reverse Transcription Kit, and thus expressed TCRB transcripts were sequenced. Sourced from immuneACCESS, this table was stored by TCRdb with only in-frame sequences that have V and J called. A share of the clones is absent; for the studies checked, an unresolved V gene accounts for under half, and the remainder has no known explanation. Counted in this sample were about 410,000 clones; roughly 14% of them appeared once. About 0.034% of the sample lies in the top ten. The material sequenced was naive CD4+ T cells from blood. What this sample's cell subset or site label stands for: true naive CD4+ T cells. These TCRs come from a man aged 25 to 40 in good health.

This clone was seen a few times. This chain joins TRBV10-2 and TRBJ2-1; D might be TRBD2 (6 bases). The V gene's germline CDR1 is WSHSY and CDR2 SAAADI. The CDR3 is made up of 14 amino acids. V lost 3 bases to trimming and J lost 0 bases, with 6 bases between them. The CDR3 loop reads CASSEAGSYNEQFF. The CDR3, as DNA: TGCGCCAGCAGTGAAGCGGGCTCCTACAATGAGCAGTTCTTC.

V is TRBV4-2 and J is TRBJ1-1; maybe TRBD1 (5 bases). In germline, CDR1 is LGHNA, CDR2 YNFKEQ. The length of the CDR3 is 15 residues. V shed 2 bases and J shed 1 base, with 11 bases lying between them. CDR3 amino acids: CASSQYSGENTEAFF. CDR3 bases: TGTGCCAGCAGCCAATATTCGGGGGAGAACACTGAAGCTTTCTTT.

The chain combines TRBV7-2 with TRBJ2-5; 8 bases map to TRBD1. Trimming removed 4 bases from V and 5 bases from J; junction bases left unmatched: 6. The CDR3 covers 14 residues. Germline V gives CDR1 SGHTA, CDR2 FQGNSA. In DNA, the CDR3 is TGTGCCAGCAGCTCGGACAGGGTAACGGAGACCCAGTACTTC. Its protein is CASSSDRVTETQYF. Full variable domain (remainder filled in from reference TRBV7-2 and TRBJ2-5): GAGVSQSPSNKVTEKGKDVELRCDPISGHTALYWYRQSLGQGLEFLIYFQGNSAPDKSGLPSDRFSAERTGGSVSTLTIQRTQQEDSAVYLCASSSDRVTETQYFGPGTRLLVL.